The source of this T cell receptor beta chain is a study of blood T cells in healthy people across ages. Germline V gene data show CDR1 as DFQATT and CDR2 as SNEGSKA (reference sequence). The CDR3 contains 11 residues. Between the trimmed V and J ends, which lost 0 bases and 8 bases, there was a span of 5 bases. A second PCR of 7 to 11 cycles used a sample-barcoded 5' primer and a J-beta primer mix. MiXCR, applied by TCRdb to the 5' RACE reads, yields one record per CDR3 protein. The sample records about 400,000 distinct CDR3 sequences, about 49% being singletons. This receptor was obtained from a man aged 55-75 years in good health. Sample: blood. The chain uses TRBV20-1 and TRBJ2-1; D call uncertain. CDR3 in amino acids: CSARDLDEQFF. CDR3 bases: TGCAGTGCTAGAGACCTCGATGAGCAGTTCTTC.